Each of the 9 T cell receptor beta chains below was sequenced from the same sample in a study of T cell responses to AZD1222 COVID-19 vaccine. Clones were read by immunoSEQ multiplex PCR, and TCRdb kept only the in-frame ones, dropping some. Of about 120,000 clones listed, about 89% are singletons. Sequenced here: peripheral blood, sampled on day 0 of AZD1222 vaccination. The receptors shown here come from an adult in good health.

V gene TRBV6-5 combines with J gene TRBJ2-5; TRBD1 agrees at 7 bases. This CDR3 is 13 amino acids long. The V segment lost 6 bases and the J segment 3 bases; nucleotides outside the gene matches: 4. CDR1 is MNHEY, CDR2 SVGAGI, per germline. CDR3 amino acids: CASRPGQKETQYF. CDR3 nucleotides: TGTGCCAGCAGACCGGGACAGAAAGAGACCCAGTACTTC.

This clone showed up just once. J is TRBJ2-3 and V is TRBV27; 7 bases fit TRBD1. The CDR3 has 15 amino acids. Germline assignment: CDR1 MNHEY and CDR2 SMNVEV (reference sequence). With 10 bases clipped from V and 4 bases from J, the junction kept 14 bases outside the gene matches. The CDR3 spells CATGVRGRPADTQYF. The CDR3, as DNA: TGTGCCACCGGGGTTAGGGGGCGCCCCGCAGATACGCAGTATTTT.

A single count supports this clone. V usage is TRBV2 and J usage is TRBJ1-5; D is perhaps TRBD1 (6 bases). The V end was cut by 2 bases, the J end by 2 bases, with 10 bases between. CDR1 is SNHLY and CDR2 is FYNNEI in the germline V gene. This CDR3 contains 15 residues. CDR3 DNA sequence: TGTGCCAGCAGTGAAAGGGGGGGCGGCAATCAGCCCCAGCATTTT. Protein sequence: CASSERGGGNQPQHF.

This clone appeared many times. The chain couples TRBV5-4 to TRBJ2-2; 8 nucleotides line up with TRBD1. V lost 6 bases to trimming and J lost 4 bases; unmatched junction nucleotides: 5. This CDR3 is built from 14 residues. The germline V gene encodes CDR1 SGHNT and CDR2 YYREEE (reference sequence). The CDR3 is CASTSGTGTGELFF. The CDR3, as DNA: TGTGCCAGCACCTCCGGGACAGGCACCGGGGAGCTGTTTTTT. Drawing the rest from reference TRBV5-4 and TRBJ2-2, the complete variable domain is ETGVTQSPTHLIKTRGQQVTLRCSSQSGHNTVSWYQQALGQGPQFIFQYYREEENGRGNFPPRFSGLQFPNYSSELNVNALELDDSALYLCASTSGTGTGELFFGEGSRLTVL.

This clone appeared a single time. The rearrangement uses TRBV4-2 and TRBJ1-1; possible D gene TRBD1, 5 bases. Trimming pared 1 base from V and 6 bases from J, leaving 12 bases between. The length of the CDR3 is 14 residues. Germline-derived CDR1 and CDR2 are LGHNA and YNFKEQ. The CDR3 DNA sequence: TGTGCCAGCAGCCAAGGGGGGAATCTGCCTGAAGCTTTCTTT. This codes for CASSQGGNLPEAFF.

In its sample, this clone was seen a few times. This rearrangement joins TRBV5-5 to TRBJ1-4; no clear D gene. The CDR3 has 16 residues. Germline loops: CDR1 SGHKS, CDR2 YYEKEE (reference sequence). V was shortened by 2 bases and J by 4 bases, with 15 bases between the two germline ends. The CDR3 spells CASSFEGFVNNEKLFF. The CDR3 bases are TGTGCCAGCAGCTTCGAGGGTTTCGTAAATAATGAAAAACTGTTTTTT. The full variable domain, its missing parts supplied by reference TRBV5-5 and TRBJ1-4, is DAGVTQSPTHLIKTRGQQVTLRCSPISGHKSVSWYQQVLGQGPQFIFQYYEKEERGRGNFPDRFSARQFPNYSSELNVNALLLGDSALYLCASSFEGFVNNEKLFFGSGTQLSVL.

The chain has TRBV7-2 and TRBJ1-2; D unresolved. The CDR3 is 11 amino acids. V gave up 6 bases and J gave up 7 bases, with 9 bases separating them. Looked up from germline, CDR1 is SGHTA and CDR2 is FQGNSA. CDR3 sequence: CASSAGFGYTF. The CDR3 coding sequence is TGTGCCAGCAGTGCCGGTTTTGGCTACACCTTC.

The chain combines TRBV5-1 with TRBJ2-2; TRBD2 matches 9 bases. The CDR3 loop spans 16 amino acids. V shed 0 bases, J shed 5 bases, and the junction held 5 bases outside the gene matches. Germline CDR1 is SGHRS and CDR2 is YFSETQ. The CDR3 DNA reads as TGCGCCAGCAGCTTGGTTAGCGGGGGTGAAACCGGGGAGCTGTTTTTT. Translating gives CASSLVSGGETGELFF.

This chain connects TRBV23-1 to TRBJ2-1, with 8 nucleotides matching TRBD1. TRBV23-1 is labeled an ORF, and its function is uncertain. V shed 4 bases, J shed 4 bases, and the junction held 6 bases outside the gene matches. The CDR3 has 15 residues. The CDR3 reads CASSPGQVFYNEQFF. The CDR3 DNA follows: TGCGCCAGCAGTCCGGGACAGGTCTTTTACAATGAGCAGTTCTTC.